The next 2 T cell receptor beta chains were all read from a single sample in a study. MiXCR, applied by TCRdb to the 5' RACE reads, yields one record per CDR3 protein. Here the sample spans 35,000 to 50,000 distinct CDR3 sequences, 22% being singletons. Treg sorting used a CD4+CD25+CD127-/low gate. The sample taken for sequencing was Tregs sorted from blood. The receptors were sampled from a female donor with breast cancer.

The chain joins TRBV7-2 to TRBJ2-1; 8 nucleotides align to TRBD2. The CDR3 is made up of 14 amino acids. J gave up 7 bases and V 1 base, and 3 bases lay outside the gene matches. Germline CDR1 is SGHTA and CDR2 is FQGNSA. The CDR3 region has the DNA TGTGCCAGCAGCTTAGTCGGGAGGGTTAATGAGCAGTTCTTC. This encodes CASSLVGRVNEQFF.

The chain's CDR3 is CASSLTGANTEAFF. CDR3 nucleotides: TGTGCCAGCAGTTTGACAGGGGCGAACACTGAAGCTTTCTTT. This chain joins TRBV28 and TRBJ1-1; TRBD1 matches at 8 bases. Germline loops: CDR1 MDHEN, CDR2 SYDVKM. The CDR3 length is 14 residues. V trimming: 3 bases; J trimming: 1 base; junction bases outside the gene matches: 1.